This T cell receptor (beta chain) was profiled in a study of cytomegalovirus exposure and HLA in healthy donors. Notes on the study in general: The authors later found TCR association rates varying by HLA locus, with DRB1 most and HLA-C fewest. Roughly uniform sequencing depth across donors was assumed, possibly incorrectly. Available immune exposure information was restricted to CMV serostatus only.

CDR1 is SQVTM and CDR2 is ANQGSEA in the germline V gene. The CDR3 consists of 17 residues. J gave up 0 bases and V 0 bases, and 4 bases lay outside the gene matches. PCR amplification relied on 60 Vbeta primers (plus 13 Jbeta primers). Clones were sequenced by immunoSEQ multiplex PCR, and TCRdb holds only the in-frame ones, with some missing. The sample includes 100,000 to 150,000 clones, around three quarters of them seen just once. About this clone itself: Its antigen is unknown.

The chain uses TRBV29-1 and TRBJ1-3, with TRBD1 matching over 11 bases. Sequencing input: PBMCs. This receptor was taken from a woman aged 45-65 years in good health and CMV-seronegative. This CDR3 reads CSVEEWTGGLSGNTIYF. In DNA form, the CDR3 reads TGCAGCGTTGAAGAATGGACAGGGGGCCTCTCTGGAAACACCATATATTTT.